Below, one T cell receptor (beta chain) is given with its context. Antigen: not known. The sample is drawn from a study of OX40 agonist ivuxolimab in advanced cancers. The wider study: The dose of intravenous ivuxolimab that patients received every 2 weeks ranged from 0.01 to 10 mg/kg. Males comprised 70% to 90% of the group, whose mean age was approximately 61 years (range about 20 to 90). Antecedent anti-PD-1, anti-PD-L1 or anti-CTLA-4 therapy was permissible, with 30% to 50% having received some.

Per germline, CDR1 SGHRS and CDR2 YFSETQ. J lost 5 bases, V lost 1 base, and 17 bases had no gene match. The CDR3 totals 19 residues. Profiled with immunoSEQ multiplex PCR; TCRdb holds only in-frame clones, not every one. The repertoire consists of about 100,000 clones, with nearly 90% occurring once and the leading ten covering around 0.16%. Study-wide findings and caveats: Relative to CD4+ cells, CD8+ T cells on average had more expanded clones.

This rearrangement joins TRBV5-1 to TRBJ2-5; TRBD1 agrees at 10 bases. The sequences come from CD4+ or CD8+ T cells sorted from blood, collected in a trial of the OX40 agonist ivuxolimab. The TCR sequence derives from an adult with an advanced solid tumor such as melanoma, head and neck, liver or kidney cancer. CDR3 sequence: CASSLYWTGGFVGPETQYF. CDR3 nucleotides: TGCGCCAGCAGCTTGTATTGGACAGGGGGATTTGTAGGTCCCGAGACCCAGTACTTC.